This T cell receptor (beta chain) appears in the sequencing data of a study of T cell repertoires in ileal Crohn's disease (dated by TCRdb to about 2019). Regarding the complete study: At the time of surgery, 35% of patients were active smokers, and the median duration of disease was 6.5 to 8 years. A total of about 170 mucosal samples from 60 or so patients were sequenced, collected from several sites on the surgical specimen and at postoperative endoscopy. Endoscopic postoperative recurrence was defined as a Rutgeerts score above i0. For commercial TCRB immunosequencing, 400 to 550 nanograms of biopsy DNA were submitted for each sample. Roughly half of the patients were given postoperative therapy, with ten to twelve receiving thiopurines and around 18 receiving anti-TNF agents. Every patient underwent surgery because of a complication, which was stricturing disease in around 60% of cases and penetrating disease in approximately 40%. TCR repertoire analysis was performed in about 59 Crohn's disease patients drawn from a prospective multicentre cohort. The study was conducted in parallel with a multicentre cohort that was designed to identify predictors of early endoscopic recurrence following ileocolonic resection. Biopsies taken from the inflamed portion of the ileum in the surgical resection specimen were designated as M0 samples.

Receptor libraries were prepared by the immunoSEQ multiplex PCR assay. A two-step, amplification bias-controlled multiplex PCR was used by Adaptive Biotechnology to amplify CDR3 regions from genomic DNA. Primers covering every V and J gene segment were used in the first PCR, while barcodes and Illumina adapters were added in the second PCR. An Illumina instrument was used to sequence the CDR3 libraries. In the authors' own workflow: The analysis drew on both the pipelines supplied by the vendor and custom analysis of the raw data in R/Bioconductor running R version 3.3.0. Clonality, which ranges from 0 to 1, was calculated as the inverse of the normalised Shannon entropy across all productive clones. High-frequency clones were defined as the share of the repertoire taken up by the top 100 clones, keeping only clones that passed a 95% confidence test. Overlap between samples was measured with the Morisita-Horn index, while repertoire diversity was measured with the Simpson index. TCRdb limited this immuneACCESS table to in-frame rearrangements with V and J called. A share of clones is missing; checked studies link under half to unresolved V genes, and the rest is unexplained. D and trimming were read from the DNA, whereas the V and J calls and clone size are those reported in that table. Present in this sample are 15,000 to 20,000 clones, about 76% of which were seen just once. 4.2% of the sample lies in the top ten.

Study-wide conclusions, independent of this receptor: Mucosal CD4 and CD8 T cells were sorted and sequenced only in a subgroup of patients, the size of which was not stated. Sorted CD8 T cells carried more high-frequency clones than CD4 T cells, suggesting mucosal expansions were mainly CD8. Higher high-frequency clone percentages at surgery were associated with endoscopic recurrence; all patients with clonality above 26.8% (18/57) had recurrence. Patients who were active smokers at surgery had a significantly higher proportion of clonal expansions than non-smokers (around 24% vs 18%, p=0.02).

Regarding this clone: Its cognate antigen has yet to be identified. No much larger clone is present one base from it, and per-base qualities are unavailable.

The time point label, read with the paper, signifies: inflamed ileum from the surgical specimen. To be eligible, patients had to be adults with ileal or ileocolonic Crohn's disease and an indication for ileocolonic resection. Before DNA extraction, whole ileal mucosal biopsies were kept frozen at -80 degrees C. A TRizol-based method was used to extract genomic DNA from the frozen whole biopsies, and the DNA was quantified with a NanoDrop 2000 spectrophotometer. V drops 8 bases and J drops 6 bases, leaving 5 bases in between. The germline V gene (reference sequence) sets CDR1 to LNHDA and CDR2 to SQIVND. CDR3 length: 11 amino acids, cysteine to phenylalanine. Only the CDR3 DNA is retained, 33 bases long and in frame from the first base.

The clonotype was recovered from an adult with Crohn's disease. Input material: ileal tissue. The V and J segments used are TRBV19 and TRBJ2-6; the D gene remains uncertain. At the DNA level, the sequence is TGTGCCAGTTCGGAGGCCAACGTCCTGACTTTC. This codes for CASSEANVLTF.